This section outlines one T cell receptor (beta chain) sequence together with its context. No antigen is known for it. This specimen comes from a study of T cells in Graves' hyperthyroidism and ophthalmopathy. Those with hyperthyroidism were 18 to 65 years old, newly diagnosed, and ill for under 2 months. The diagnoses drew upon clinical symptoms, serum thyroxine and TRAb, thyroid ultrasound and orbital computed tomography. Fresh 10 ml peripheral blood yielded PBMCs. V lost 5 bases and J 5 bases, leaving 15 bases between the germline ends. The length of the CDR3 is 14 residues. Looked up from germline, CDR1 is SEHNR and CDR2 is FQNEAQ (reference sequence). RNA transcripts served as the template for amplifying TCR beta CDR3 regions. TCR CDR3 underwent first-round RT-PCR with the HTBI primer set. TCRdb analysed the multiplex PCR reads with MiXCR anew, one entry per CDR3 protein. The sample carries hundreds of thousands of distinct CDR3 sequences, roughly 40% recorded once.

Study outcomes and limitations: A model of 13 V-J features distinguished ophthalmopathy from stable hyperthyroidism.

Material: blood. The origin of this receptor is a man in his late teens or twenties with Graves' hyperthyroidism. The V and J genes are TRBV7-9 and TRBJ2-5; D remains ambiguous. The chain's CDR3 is CASSRNSGWETQYF. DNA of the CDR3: TGTGCCAGCAGCCGAAACTCGGGCTGGGAGACCCAGTACTTC.